This TCR beta chain was sequenced for a study of blood T cell repertoires in COVID-19. The overall study: PBMCs, B-cell-depleted T cells, or T cells were the source of the cDNA or gDNA that made up the material.

Contact with a PCR-confirmed or clinician-diagnosed COVID-19 case occurred within 2 weeks of entry. Per germline, CDR1 SGHDN and CDR2 FVKESK. The trim removed 0 bases at V and 9 bases at J, leaving 7 bases unmatched. This CDR3 region has 14 residues. Sequencing was performed with immunoSEQ multiplex PCR; in TCRdb, only in-frame clones are kept and a portion is missing. The sample yields roughly 270,000 clones, roughly 85% seen once. The sequence was obtained from a man aged 35 to 55 who had been exposed to COVID-19. The sequencing input was PBMCs or T cells enriched from blood (not recorded which). This chain uses TRBV14 with TRBJ2-7; 8 bases match TRBD1. The CDR3 sequence: CASSQDAQGAVQYF. The CDR3 region has the DNA TGTGCCAGCAGCCAAGATGCGCAGGGGGCGGTGCAGTACTTC.